This T cell receptor beta chain stems from a study of graft-versus-host responses after intestinal transplantation. Study context: Among the recipients, transplants were multivisceral, liver-intestinal, or isolated intestinal. The whole recipient group had anti-thymocyte globulin induction followed by tacrolimus and steroids for around 3 years. The study's findings and limits: Recipient marrow contained GvH clones, some of which appeared first in ileum or blood.

Using immunoSEQ multiplex PCR, the repertoire was profiled, and TCRdb retains in-frame clones only, with some absent. The sample shows about 110,000 clones, approximately 93% of them seen only once. The CDR3 loop spans 14 amino acids. Notes on this clone: Its antigen is currently unknown.

The V gene is TRBV21-1, the J gene TRBJ1-1; TRBD1 is taken as the D call from the table, unchecked against the DNA. TRBV21-1 is a pseudogene locus. The specimen was unstimulated CD8+ T cells sorted from spleen or lymph node cells, collected before transplant. The sequence came from a human donor who was the organ donor for an intestinal transplant. The CDR3 reads CASSKTGPNTEAFF. In nucleotides, the CDR3 is TGTGCCAGCAGCAAAACAGGGCCGAACACTGAAGCTTTCTTT.